This T cell receptor (beta chain) emerged from a study of CD8 T cells in Susac syndrome. The wider study: The Susac syndrome patients were therapy-naive, on corticosteroids, or on intravenous immunoglobulin alone at blood draw.

V was clipped by 8 bases and J by 6 bases; unmatched bases: 7. The germline V gene encodes CDR1 MGHDK and CDR2 SYGVNS. CDR3 length equals 13 residues. Sequencing of TCR beta was performed on blood CD8+ T cells and on blood CD4+ T cells. TEMRA cells were FACS-enriched and CD8+ and CD4+ T cells negatively isolated. Random hexamers were used to reverse transcribe an amount of about 0.45 to 1 ug RNA. With immunoSEQ multiplex PCR, TCR beta CDR3 was amplified across 54 Vbeta and 13 Jbeta. TCRdb reprocessed the immunoSEQ multiplex PCR reads via MiXCR and lists one record per CDR3 protein. The data show 200,000 to 300,000 distinct CDR3 sequences, 95% to 97% seen once.

The sample comprised CD4+ T cells from PBMCs. The V and J genes are TRBV25-1 and TRBJ1-1, with 9 bases matching TRBD1. The origin of this receptor is a human donor with Susac syndrome. The CDR3 DNA sequence: TGTGCCAGCTGCTCGGGGACAGGGTCTGAAGCTTTCTTT. Translating it yields CASCSGTGSEAFF. Combining the CDR3 with reference TRBV25-1 and TRBJ1-1 gives the whole variable domain EADIYQTPRYLVIGTGKKITLECSQTMGHDKMYWYQQDPGMELHLIHYSYGVNSTEKGDLSSESTVSRIRTEHFPLTLESARPSHTSQYLCASCSGTGSEAFFGQGTRLTVV.